This entry is about one TCR beta chain. The data are from a study of blood T cell repertoires in COVID-19. In the study overall: COVID-19 samples, acute and convalescent, were from the United States, Italy and Spain. T cells, B-cell-depleted T cells, or PBMCs provided the cDNA or gDNA that served as material.

The repertoire was sequenced with immunoSEQ multiplex PCR; TCRdb's copy has only in-frame clones and lacks some. The table lists about 220,000 clones, 86% of them singletons. The V and J ends lost 2 bases and 8 bases, in that order; junction bases with no gene match: 7. The CDR3 consists of 15 residues. The sample comprised peripheral blood. The chain combines TRBV23-1 with TRBJ1-4; 8 bases map to TRBD1. TRBV23-1 is noted as an ORF with a role that remains uncertain. This sequence was found in a man aged 25-40 years who had recovered from COVID-19. The DNA for the CDR3 is TGCGCCAGCAGTCAACCCGGACAGGGAGTCGAAAAACTGTTTTTT. It encodes CASSQPGQGVEKLFF.